Listed below are T cell receptor beta chains from one sample, sequenced in a study of blood T cells in healthy people across ages. One entry per CDR3 protein, called by TCRdb with MiXCR from the 5' RACE reads. The data hold 1.5 million to 2 million distinct CDR3 sequences, with about 28% observed a single time. The sequenced material came from blood. Source of these receptors: a woman aged 25 to 45 in good health. Both conserved end residues are part of each CDR3. For some rows the clone size is stated as once, few or many, or as a class when expanded; others skip it.

CDR3,V,size,J
CSAPLGLGHGYTF,TRBV20-1,.,TRBJ1-2
CAWTQGAASYEQYF,TRBV30,.,TRBJ2-7
CASGVTTEAFF,TRBV2,.,TRBJ1-1
CASSSAVANYGYTF,TRBV7-2,few,TRBJ1-2
CASSYSGTIGVKGYNEQFF,TRBV12-3/TRBV12-4,few,TRBJ2-1
CASSQPPTSGLYNEQFF,TRBV10-2,few,TRBJ2-1
CASSASRGETQYF,TRBV7-9,many,TRBJ2-5
CASLREGQPQHF,TRBV2,.,TRBJ1-5
CAWSRRGETQYF,TRBV30,few,TRBJ2-5
CASSLEGDDYGYTF,TRBV5-5,many,TRBJ1-2
CASMRWQTRAGELFF,TRBV5-4,.,TRBJ2-2
CASSSQRGVGTEAFF,TRBV7-2,few,TRBJ1-1
CSAKGGQDTEAFF,TRBV20-1,few,TRBJ1-1
CASSSHRGPSSYNEQFF,TRBV7-6,.,TRBJ2-1
CASSYPQRESNYEQYF,TRBV6-6,many,TRBJ2-7
CASSFGPRDVEQYF,TRBV12-3/TRBV12-4,.,TRBJ2-7
CASSRTSGGLGDTQYF,TRBV5-1,.,TRBJ2-3
CASSLAGVAGYTF,TRBV5-1,few,TRBJ1-2
CASSLPGLAGAFEQFF,TRBV7-9,many,TRBJ2-1
CASSMSGTDTQYF,TRBV12-3/TRBV12-4,.,TRBJ2-3
CSVREGDRSSYEQYF,TRBV29-1,many,TRBJ2-7
CASPQGRREQYF,TRBV6-6,.,TRBJ2-4
CASSEEWGEKLFF,TRBV2,.,TRBJ1-4
CASSRLAGANSQETQYF,TRBV6-6,many,TRBJ2-5
CANKVLGSGANVLTF,TRBV6-1,few,TRBJ2-6
CTSSLDGNSPLHF,TRBV5-5,.,TRBJ1-6
CASSSDLARGQETQYF,TRBV5-1,.,TRBJ2-5
CASSPTGTATYEQYF,TRBV7-2,.,TRBJ2-7
CSAREEVANTEAFF,TRBV20-1,.,TRBJ1-1
CASSRDAWSYGYTF,TRBV3-1,.,TRBJ1-2
CSALRPGSYEQYF,TRBV29-1,few,TRBJ2-7
CSVASQNYGYTF,TRBV29-1,many,TRBJ1-2
CASSQNSGDGALEQYF,TRBV18,.,TRBJ2-7
CASSPTPQGYWYGYTF,TRBV27,.,TRBJ1-2
CASSYPTGDGYTF,TRBV27,few,TRBJ1-2
CASNRESPGANVLTF,TRBV6-1,many,TRBJ2-6
CASSSSGGWETQYF,TRBV6-2/TRBV6-3,many,TRBJ2-5
CSVDNRAGGGELFF,TRBV29-1,.,TRBJ2-2
CASSYAQDRVVYADEQYF,TRBV6-5,few,.
CASSLPEGEETQYF,TRBV5-1,few,TRBJ2-5
CSVESGETGNYEQYF,TRBV29-1,few,TRBJ2-7
CAISGGLTRTYEQYF,TRBV10-3,.,TRBJ2-7
CASALGGGEAQYF,TRBV2,.,TRBJ2-5
CASSFRGEDYNEQFF,TRBV12-3/TRBV12-4,many,TRBJ2-1
CASSQDRQGVYSPLHF,TRBV3-1,.,TRBJ1-6
CSARDPRLRQETQYF,TRBV20-1,many,TRBJ2-5
CSAPAQRVAYNEQYF,TRBV20-1,.,TRBJ2-7
CASSFPGTGDNEQFF,TRBV28,few,TRBJ2-1
CAWSLEGEKLFF,TRBV30,.,TRBJ1-4
CASSTSENQPQHF,TRBV18,.,TRBJ1-5
CASSSSLTSGANVLTF,TRBV5-1,few,TRBJ2-6